These 27 T cell receptor beta chains came from one sample sequenced in a study of a mutant IDH1 vaccine in newly diagnosed glioma. Time point meaning: week 35, safety follow-up. Each vaccine dose was 300 ug of mutant IDH1 20-mer peptide, with topical imiquimod. These TCRs' antigens remain unknown. The method was immunoSEQ multiplex PCR; TCRdb's version includes in-frame clones alone and lacks a portion of them. The data contain about 48,000 clones, roughly 84% of them singletons. The material was PBMCs, obtained from a glioma patient whose treatment included an IDH1 peptide vaccine. The receptors were gathered from a middle-aged man with glioma.

The chain is built from TRBV7-8 and TRBJ1-1, with D tentatively TRBD1 (6 bases). The CDR3 consists of 15 residues. V dropped 4 bases and J dropped 0 bases, with 12 bases sitting between them. The germline gives CDR1 SGHVS, CDR2 FQNEAQ. Here the CDR3 reads CASSSVGGLNTEAFF. The DNA of the CDR3 is TGTGCCAGCAGCTCAGTGGGGGGCCTGAACACTGAAGCTTTCTTT.

The chain uses TRBV2 and TRBJ1-1, with D perhaps TRBD1 (6 bases). Germline CDR1 SNHLY, CDR2 FYNNEI. V was pared by 1 base and J by 2 bases, with 14 bases between. This CDR3 region has 16 residues. The CDR3 DNA is TGTGCCAGCAGTGAAGGGCGGGGGCGAGGAAACACTGAAGCTTTCTTT. Residues: CASSEGRGRGNTEAFF.

The chain carries TRBV5-1 and TRBJ2-2; 8 nucleotides match TRBD2. This CDR3 has 15 residues. V lost 2 bases, J lost 6 bases, and 6 bases stayed unmatched. Germline V gives CDR1 SGHRS, CDR2 YFSETQ. The CDR3 sequence: CASSFSGVGSGELFF. The CDR3, as DNA: TGCGCCAGCAGCTTTAGCGGGGTTGGTTCCGGGGAGCTGTTTTTT.

The chain combines TRBV2 with TRBJ2-7; 8 bases agree with TRBD2. Trimming removed 6 bases from V and 5 bases from J; junction bases left unmatched: 6. The CDR3 spans 13 residues. Germline lookup yields CDR1 SNHLY and CDR2 FYNNEI. CDR3 loop: CASRRTSIDEQYF. Here the CDR3 DNA reads TGTGCCAGCAGGCGGACTAGCATCGACGAGCAGTACTTC. Supplemented by reference TRBV2 and TRBJ2-7, the full variable domain reads EPEVTQTPSHQVTQMGQEVILRCVPISNHLYFYWYRQILGQKVEFLVSFYNNEISEKSEIFDDQFSVERPDGSNFTLKIRSTKLEDSAMYFCASRRTSIDEQYFGPGTRLTVT.

V gene TRBV10-3 combines with J gene TRBJ2-7, with D maybe TRBD1 (5 bases). Trimming shortened V by 4 bases and J by 3 bases, and 13 bases separated the two germline ends. The CDR3 totals 14 residues. Germline values: CDR1 ENHRY, CDR2 SYGVKD. CDR3 nucleotides: TGTGCCATCAGTGTGGCAGGGCTGAACTACGAGCAGTACTTC. Translated, it gives CAISVAGLNYEQYF.

This clone is classed as medium-sized (0.01 to 0.1%). The chain is built from TRBV19 and TRBJ2-6; D remains unclear. The CDR3 runs to 16 residues. Germline V gives CDR1 LNHDA, CDR2 SQIVND (reference sequence). Trimming pared 0 bases from V and 1 base from J, leaving 7 bases between. The CDR3 region is CASSIDEGSGANVLTF. The CDR3 DNA sequence: TGTGCCAGTAGTATAGACGAAGGGTCTGGGGCCAACGTCCTGACTTTC.

This clone was counted a few times. Here the CDR3 reads CSVGTGIEAFF. The CDR3 region has the DNA TGCAGCGTTGGTACAGGGATCGAAGCTTTCTTT. The chain has TRBV29-1 and TRBJ1-1; TRBD1 is a possible D gene (6 bases). V dropped 4 bases and J dropped 8 bases, with 11 bases sitting between them. Germline CDR1 and CDR2: SQVTM and ANQGSEA. This CDR3 comprises 11 residues.

This clone was detected only once. The chain has TRBV7-8 and TRBJ2-5, with D unclear. Trimming took off 1 base at V and 5 bases at J, with 14 bases between the two ends. Germline CDR1 is SGHVS and CDR2 is FQNEAQ. This CDR3 has 15 residues. The CDR3 DNA reads as TGTGCCAGCAGCTTAGTGGCAGACCTACGGGAGACCCAGTACTTC. It encodes CASSLVADLRETQYF.

The chain joins TRBV10-3 to TRBJ1-2; 10 positions match TRBD1. The germline gives CDR1 ENHRY, CDR2 SYGVKD. V gave up 0 bases and J gave up 4 bases; unmatched junction bases: 8. The CDR3 loop spans 17 amino acids. The CDR3 here is CAISESPGQGLGYGYTF. The CDR3 nucleotides read TGTGCCATCAGTGAGTCCCCGGGACAGGGGCTCGGCTATGGCTACACCTTC.

This clone has just one count. V gene TRBV9 combines with J gene TRBJ2-3, with 7 bases fitting TRBD2. V shed 0 bases, J shed 5 bases, and the junction held 9 bases outside the gene matches. The CDR3 covers 16 residues. CDR1 is SGDLS, CDR2 YYNGEE, per germline. The CDR3 bases are TGTGCCAGCAGCGTAGGTTGGCTAGCGGAGGGAGATACGCAGTATTTT. This encodes CASSVGWLAEGDTQYF. Full variable domain (missing parts from reference TRBV9 and TRBJ2-3): DSGVTQTPKHLITATGQRVTLRCSPRSGDLSVYWYQQSLDQGLQFLIQYYNGEERAKGNILERFSAQQFPDLHSELNLSSLELGDSALYFCASSVGWLAEGDTQYFGPGTRLTVL.

This chain uses TRBV6-6 with TRBJ2-3; D possibly uses TRBD1 or TRBD2 (5 bases each). Looked up from germline, CDR1 is MNHNY and CDR2 is SVGAGI (reference sequence). The CDR3 length is 15 residues. Between the trimmed V and J ends, which lost 6 bases and 2 bases, there was a span of 15 bases. CDR3 sequence reads: CASRSSTGPTDTQYF. The CDR3 DNA is TGTGCCAGCAGGTCGTCCACGGGACCCACAGATACGCAGTATTTT.

CDR3 DNA sequence: TGTGCCAGCAGTTACGAGGCAGCCGACCGAAAACTGTTTTTT. This codes for CASSYEAADRKLFF. J is TRBJ1-4 and V is TRBV6-5; D is ambiguous. The V and J ends lost 2 bases and 10 bases respectively, with 14 bases between them. The length of the CDR3 is 14 residues. Per the germline V gene, CDR1 is MNHEY and CDR2 is SVGAGI.

The chain is built from TRBV19 and TRBJ1-2; D ambiguous. CDR1 is LNHDA, CDR2 SQIVND, per germline (reference sequence). V lost 2 bases to trimming and J lost 8 bases, with 15 bases between them. This CDR3 contains 14 residues. CDR3 sequence reads: CASSIPPYTAGYTF. CDR3 DNA: TGTGCCAGTAGTATACCTCCGTATACTGCAGGCTACACCTTC.

This rearrangement joins TRBV5-6 to TRBJ2-1; D is undetermined. CDR3 length: 11 residues. CDR1 is SGHDT and CDR2 is YYEEEE in the germline V gene. With 1 base removed from V and 6 bases from J, the gap between germline ends came to 2 bases. The CDR3 bases are TGTGCCAGCAGCTTGCTCAATGAGCAGTTCTTC. This gives the protein CASSLLNEQFF.

V usage is TRBV19 and J usage is TRBJ1-5, with 11 bases fitting TRBD1. The CDR3 runs to 16 residues. V shed 7 bases and J 4 bases; nucleotides not matched to a gene: 9. The germline gives CDR1 LNHDA, CDR2 SQIVND (reference sequence). This CDR3 is CASKSVGQGGNQPQHF. The DNA for the CDR3 is TGTGCCAGTAAAAGTGTGGGACAGGGGGGGAATCAGCCCCAGCATTTT.

The V gene is TRBV5-5, the J gene TRBJ1-1; tentative D call: TRBD1 (6 bases). V was clipped by 4 bases and J by 5 bases, with 24 bases between them. The germline V gene has CDR1 SGHKS and CDR2 YYEKEE (reference sequence). The CDR3 runs to 17 residues. CDR3 in DNA: TGTGCCAGCAGCCCGGGGGCAGGCTCCCCCTTGGGAACTGAAGCTTTCTTT. Protein: CASSPGAGSPLGTEAFF.

The rearrangement uses TRBV14 and TRBJ2-1, with TRBD2 matching 16 bases. In germline, CDR1 is SGHDN, CDR2 FVKESK. CDR3 length equals 15 residues. Losses at the gene ends were 4 bases for V and 9 bases for J; bases not matched to a gene: 3. The CDR3 bases are TGTGCCAGCAGCCCGGGACTAGCGGGGGGGGGTGAGCAGTTCTTC. It is translated as CASSPGLAGGGEQFF.

A few counts support this clone. This rearrangement joins TRBV11-2 to TRBJ2-3; 7 bases align to TRBD2. V gave up 5 bases and J gave up 0 bases; unmatched junction bases: 2. Germline V gene lookup returns CDR1 SGHAT and CDR2 FQNNGV. The CDR3 is made up of 14 amino acids. The CDR3 spells CASSRDYSTDTQYF. The CDR3 nucleotides read TGTGCCAGCAGCCGGGACTATAGCACAGATACGCAGTATTTT.

This chain uses TRBV13 with TRBJ1-4; 8 nucleotides agree with TRBD1. The CDR3 spans 15 residues. CDR1 is PRHDT, CDR2 FYEKMQ, per germline (reference sequence). Trimming took 5 bases from V and 5 from J; bases not matched to a gene: 7. The CDR3 reads CASSTGQAVNEKLFF. The CDR3 DNA reads TGTGCCAGCAGCACGGGACAGGCAGTGAATGAAAAACTGTTTTTT. Variable domain in full (rest from reference TRBV13 and TRBJ1-4): AAGVIQSPRHLIKEKRETATLKCYPIPRHDTVYWYQQGPGQDPQFLISFYEKMQSDKGSIPDRFSAQQFSDYHSELNMSSLELGDSALYFCASSTGQAVNEKLFFGSGTQLSVL.

This clone was counted a few times. This chain links TRBV27 with TRBJ2-3; TRBD1 aligns across 8 bases. The V gene's germline CDR1 is MNHEY and CDR2 SMNVEV (reference sequence). This CDR3 comprises 17 residues. V shed 6 bases, J shed 4 bases, and the junction held 15 bases outside the gene matches. The CDR3 spells CASSQRPRGREADTQYF. DNA for the CDR3: TGTGCCAGCAGCCAACGACCCAGGGGGCGCGAGGCAGATACGCAGTATTTT.

By its share, this clone is medium-sized (0.01 to 0.1%). This chain's CDR3 is CASSMGVYTEAFF. DNA for the CDR3: TGTGCCAGTAGTATGGGAGTCTACACTGAAGCTTTCTTT. The rearrangement uses TRBV19 and TRBJ1-1; D call uncertain. The CDR3 spans 13 residues. Germline V lookup: CDR1 LNHDA, CDR2 SQIVND (reference sequence). The V and J ends lost 3 bases and 3 bases respectively, with 8 bases between them.

This clone was recorded only once. The J gene is TRBJ1-4, the V gene TRBV6-5; D unclear. The CDR3 extends over 16 amino acids. CDR1 is MNHEY, CDR2 SVGAGI, per germline. Trimming left V 0 bases short and J 0 bases short, with 8 bases between. CDR3 sequence (DNA): TGTGCCAGCAGTTACTCGACTCCTGCAACTAATGAAAAACTGTTTTTT. Protein: CASSYSTPATNEKLFF.

The genes are TRBV19 and TRBJ2-5, with D perhaps assigned TRBD1 or TRBD2 (5 bases each). The CDR3 has 11 amino acids. Trimming removed 5 bases at V and 13 bases at J, with 14 bases between. CDR1 is LNHDA and CDR2 is SQIVND in the germline V gene (reference sequence). CDR3 sequence (DNA): TGTGCCAGTAGTTACCGGGACCTTCGGTACTTC. This codes for CASSYRDLRYF.

V and J are TRBV18 and TRBJ2-2; TRBD1 matches at 7 bases. J gave up 0 bases and V 3 bases, and 1 base lay outside the gene matches. The length of the CDR3 is 15 residues. The germline CDR1 and CDR2 sequences are KGHSH and LQKENI. The CDR3 sequence: CASSPQGANTGELFF. The CDR3 DNA follows: TGTGCCAGCTCACCCCAGGGGGCGAACACCGGGGAGCTGTTTTTT.

The V call is TRBV5-1, the J call TRBJ2-5; TRBD1 aligns across 7 bases. The CDR3 is made up of 14 amino acids. J gave up 0 bases and V 3 bases, and 2 bases lay outside the gene matches. CDR1 and CDR2 from the germline V gene are SGHRS and YFSETQ. The CDR3 sequence: CASSSQGNQETQYF. In DNA, the CDR3 is TGCGCCAGCAGCTCACAGGGGAACCAAGAGACCCAGTACTTC.

There are a few counts of this clone. The chain recombines TRBV6-5 with TRBJ2-2; 7 bases line up with TRBD2. Germline CDR1 MNHEY, CDR2 SVGAGI. The trim removed 8 bases at V and 1 base at J, leaving 4 bases unmatched. The CDR3 loop spans 14 amino acids. The CDR3 region has the DNA TGTGCCAGCCGCGGGGAGGGGAACACCGGGGAGCTGTTTTTT. It codes for CASRGEGNTGELFF.

The V and J genes are TRBV7-6 and TRBJ2-3, with D hard to call. V lost 5 bases and J 6 bases, leaving 18 bases between the germline ends. This CDR3 is 15 amino acids long. CDR1 is SGHVS and CDR2 is FNYEAQ in the germline V gene. DNA of the CDR3: TGTGCCAGCAGCCCCCTAGAGTCCATGGGGGATACGCAGTATTTT. Its translation: CASSPLESMGDTQYF.